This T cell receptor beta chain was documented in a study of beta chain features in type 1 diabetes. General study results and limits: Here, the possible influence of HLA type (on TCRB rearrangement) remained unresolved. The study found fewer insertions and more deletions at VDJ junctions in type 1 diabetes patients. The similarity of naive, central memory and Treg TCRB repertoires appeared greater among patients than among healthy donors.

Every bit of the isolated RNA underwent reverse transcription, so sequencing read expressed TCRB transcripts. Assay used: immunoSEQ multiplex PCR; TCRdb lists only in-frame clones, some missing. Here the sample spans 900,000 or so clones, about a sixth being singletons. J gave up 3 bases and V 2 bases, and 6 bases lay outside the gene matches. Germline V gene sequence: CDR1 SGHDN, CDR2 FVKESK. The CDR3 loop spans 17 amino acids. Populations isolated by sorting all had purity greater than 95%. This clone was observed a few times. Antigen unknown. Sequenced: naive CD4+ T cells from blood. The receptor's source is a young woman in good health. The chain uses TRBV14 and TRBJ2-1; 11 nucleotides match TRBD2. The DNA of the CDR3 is TGTGCCAGCAGCCAAAAAAGAACTAGCGGGAGCTACAATGAGCAGTTCTTC. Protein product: CASSQKRTSGSYNEQFF.